The 32 T cell receptor beta chains presented below share a single source sample, sequenced in a study of T cells in Graves' hyperthyroidism and ophthalmopathy. RNA transcripts served as the template for amplifying TCR beta CDR3 regions. The TCR CDR3 first-round RT-PCR relied on the HTBI primer set. TCRdb analysed the multiplex PCR reads with MiXCR anew, one entry per CDR3 protein. The sample consists of 250,000 to 400,000 distinct CDR3 sequences, about an eighth of them appearing once. The sample consisted of blood. These receptors were collected from a woman between 40 and 55 years old with Graves' ophthalmopathy.

This clonotype was counted ten times or more. The rearrangement uses TRBV7-2 and TRBJ2-2; D unresolved. V gave up 1 base and J gave up 4 bases, with 7 bases separating them. CDR3 size: 14 residues. Germline V gene sequence: CDR1 SGHTA, CDR2 FQGNSA. Here the CDR3 reads CASSLEQSTGELFF. The CDR3 region has the DNA TGTGCCAGCAGCTTAGAGCAGTCCACCGGGGAGCTGTTTTTT.

The gene calls are TRBV5-1 and TRBJ1-3; D not certain. This CDR3 has 15 residues. Trimming shortened V by 1 base and J by 0 bases, and 8 bases separated the two germline ends. Looked up from germline, CDR1 is SGHRS and CDR2 is YFSETQ. Here the CDR3 DNA reads TGCGCCAGCAGCTTGTCCGGAGACTCTGGAAACACCATATATTTT. It specifies CASSLSGDSGNTIYF.

V and J are TRBV5-1 and TRBJ1-5; 10 bases match TRBD1. Unmatched junction bases numbered 21, after V lost 6 bases and J lost 3 bases. Germline loops: CDR1 SGHRS, CDR2 YFSETQ. This CDR3 region has 20 residues. The CDR3 reads CASIPTLTSRDRGHNQPQHF. In DNA, the CDR3 is TGCGCCAGCATCCCTACCCTCACTTCTCGGGACAGGGGCCACAATCAGCCCCAGCATTTT.

The J gene is TRBJ1-2, the V gene TRBV29-1; no clear D gene. V was trimmed by 1 base and J by 0 bases, leaving 12 bases between them. The CDR3 extends over 15 amino acids. Germline V gives CDR1 SQVTM, CDR2 ANQGSEA. CDR3 protein: CSVEVHDTANYGYTF. The DNA for the CDR3 is TGCAGCGTTGAAGTTCATGACACAGCTAACTATGGCTACACCTTC.

In its sample, this clonotype was seen many times. V gene TRBV7-2 combines with J gene TRBJ2-3; D is unclear. The germline V and J ends were trimmed by 8 bases and 0 bases, with 9 bases remaining between them. This CDR3 region has 13 residues. Germline V gene data show CDR1 as SGHTA and CDR2 as FQGNSA. In DNA form, the CDR3 reads TGTGCCAGCTCGGGTACAAGCACAGATACGCAGTATTTT. Translating it yields CASSGTSTDTQYF.

This clonotype was counted many times. The chain combines TRBV11-3 with TRBJ2-2; D is perhaps TRBD1 or TRBD2 (5 bases each). The V and J ends lost 5 bases and 1 base respectively, with 20 bases between them. Looked up from germline, CDR1 is SGHNT and CDR2 is YENEEA. CDR3 length: 18 amino acids. As DNA, the CDR3 is TGTGCCAGCAGCCTTAGGGTCGGGGCCCTCTGGAACACCGGGGAGCTGTTTTTT. As protein: CASSLRVGALWNTGELFF.

The chain uses TRBV30 and TRBJ1-6, with TRBD1 as a possible D gene (6 bases). The V gene lost 4 bases and the J gene lost 7 bases, with 11 bases spanning the gap. The CDR3 extends over 13 amino acids. Germline values: CDR1 GTSNPN, CDR2 SVGIG (reference sequence). The CDR3 DNA follows: TGTGCCTGGACAGGGGAAAGGAATTCACCCCTCCACTTT. Amino acids: CAWTGERNSPLHF. Looking up the rest from reference TRBV30 and TRBJ1-6 gives the full variable domain: SQTIHQWPATLVQPVGSPLSLECTVEGTSNPNLYWYRQAAGRGLQLLFYSVGIGQISSEVPQNLSASRPQDRQFILSSKKLLLSDSGFYLCAWTGERNSPLHFGNGTRLTVT.

This clonotype was observed at least ten times. This chain joins TRBV27 and TRBJ1-2; D is unresolved. Germline lookup yields CDR1 MNHEY and CDR2 SMNVEV (reference sequence). The germline V and J ends were trimmed by 3 bases and 8 bases, with 16 bases remaining between them. There are 14 residues in the CDR3. The CDR3 here is CASSFVPVIYGYTF. The DNA for the CDR3 is TGTGCCAGCAGTTTCGTACCTGTCATTTACGGCTACACCTTC.

This clonotype was seen repeatedly, ten times or more. The chain links TRBV15 to TRBJ1-2; D might be TRBD1 (5 bases). Germline assignment: CDR1 LNHNV and CDR2 YYDKDF (reference sequence). The CDR3 runs to 15 residues. Deletions cut 0 bases from V and 6 bases from J, with 14 bases between. The CDR3: CATSRDPGKVDGYTF. As DNA, the CDR3 is TGTGCCACCAGCAGAGATCCAGGGAAGGTGGATGGCTACACCTTC.

A few counts support this clonotype. This chain connects TRBV18 to TRBJ2-7, with a weak D call TRBD2 (6 bases). Per the germline V gene, CDR1 is KGHSH and CDR2 is LQKENI. V was pared by 0 bases and J by 5 bases, with 14 bases between. The CDR3 consists of 15 residues. The CDR3 DNA sequence: TGTGCCAGCTCACCACCGTCGCGGAGGGCAAACGAGCAGTACTTC. This codes for CASSPPSRRANEQYF.

This clonotype was observed at least ten times. This chain uses TRBV20-1 with TRBJ1-6, with D possibly matching TRBD1 (5 bases). Deletions cut 3 bases from V and 6 bases from J, with 12 bases between. The CDR3 runs to 14 residues. Germline lookup yields CDR1 DFQATT and CDR2 SNEGSKA (reference sequence). CDR3 sequence: CSASLGRPNSPLHF. The DNA of the CDR3 is TGCAGTGCTAGTCTGGGACGGCCTAATTCACCCCTCCACTTT.

The V gene is TRBV4-1, the J gene TRBJ1-4; D unclear. This CDR3 spans 15 amino acids. Germline CDR1 and CDR2: MGHRA and YSYEKL. V shed 4 bases and J shed 8 bases, with 17 bases lying between them. CDR3 in DNA: TGCGCCAGCAGCCGAGATGTAAGGGCCTGGGAAAAACTGTTTTTT. Translating it yields CASSRDVRAWEKLFF.

The table lists this clonotype with many counts. The rearrangement links TRBV20-1 to TRBJ2-7, with a tentative D call TRBD1 (6 bases). Deletions cut 3 bases from V and 4 bases from J, with 13 bases between. CDR3 length: 13 amino acids. CDR1 and CDR2 (germline): DFQATT, SNEGSKA (reference sequence). CDR3 loop: CSASDDRLYEQYF. CDR3 coding DNA: TGCAGTGCTAGCGATGACAGGTTGTACGAGCAGTACTTC.

As concerns this clonotype: A read error may explain this, as a much larger clone is one base away. The chain links TRBV19 to TRBJ1-1; no firm D call. Germline V gives CDR1 LNHDA, CDR2 SQIVND (reference sequence). V gave up 1 base and J gave up 4 bases, with 7 bases separating them. The CDR3 is made up of 13 amino acids. As DNA, the CDR3 is TGTGCCAGTAGTATAGGACTATGCACTGAAGCTTTCTTT. This encodes CASSIGLCTEAFF.

This clonotype showed up many times. V usage is TRBV20-1 and J usage is TRBJ1-2; D call uncertain. Trimming shortened V by 6 bases and J by 4 bases, and 21 bases separated the two germline ends. Germline CDR1 and CDR2: DFQATT and SNEGSKA (reference sequence). The CDR3 runs 15 residues. The CDR3 is CSALKGSRASYGYTF. The CDR3 DNA sequence: TGCAGTGCCCTGAAGGGATCACGAGCCTCCTATGGCTACACCTTC.

This clonotype was seen more than once but under ten times. J is TRBJ2-1 and V is TRBV12-5; 8 nucleotides align to TRBD2. CDR3 length equals 22 residues. V lost 0 bases and J lost 0; bases outside the gene matches: 19. Germline CDR1 LGHNT, CDR2 FRNRAP. CDR3: CASGLVRSGAGDPTSSYNEQFF. The CDR3 nucleotides read TGTGCTAGTGGTTTGGTACGTTCTGGAGCGGGAGATCCAACCAGCTCCTACAATGAGCAGTTCTTC.

This clonotype was counted at least ten times. The chain recombines TRBV2 with TRBJ1-3; D is undetermined. This CDR3 has 14 amino acids. The germline CDR1 and CDR2 sequences are SNHLY and FYNNEI. The ends were cut back, 6 bases at V and 2 bases at J, with 11 bases in the middle. The CDR3 DNA follows: TGTGCCAGCAGGCCTCCGCGGACTGGAAACACCATATATTTT. The encoded protein is CASRPPRTGNTIYF.

Ten or more counts support this clonotype. This sequence joins TRBV25-1 and TRBJ2-1; D possibly corresponds to TRBD2 (7 bases). Germline CDR1 reads MGHDK; CDR2 reads SYGVNS. The CDR3 has 19 amino acids. Trimming left V 2 bases short and J 2 bases short, with 22 bases between. The DNA of the CDR3 is TGTGCCAGCAGTGAACCTCTGCTGTGGCGGGGGCAGACCTACAATGAGCAGTTCTTC. Translated, it gives CASSEPLLWRGQTYNEQFF.

This clonotype was found a few times. The chain links TRBV9 to TRBJ2-7; 8 bases are a match to TRBD1. Germline values: CDR1 SGDLS, CDR2 YYNGEE. This CDR3 is built from 14 residues. Losses at the gene ends were 0 bases for V and 6 bases for J; bases not matched to a gene: 5. The CDR3 DNA follows: TGTGCCAGCAGCGTAGTGGACAGGGCCTCCGAGCAGTACTTC. It translates to CASSVVDRASEQYF.

This clonotype has at least ten counts. CDR3 amino acids: CASSHDRETGEVEKLFF. For the CDR3, the DNA is TGTGCCAGCAGCCACGACCGAGAGACAGGGGAAGTTGAAAAACTGTTTTTT. This chain joins TRBV7-2 and TRBJ1-4; 8 nucleotides line up with TRBD1. V was clipped by 5 bases and J by 7 bases; unmatched bases: 15. Germline-derived CDR1 and CDR2 are SGHTA and FQGNSA. This CDR3 contains 17 residues.

Ten or more counts support this clonotype. The V gene is TRBV12-3 or TRBV12-4, the J gene TRBJ2-2; D gene ambiguous. This CDR3 region has 12 residues. V was cut by 5 bases and J by 6 bases, with 7 bases left in between. The CDR3 is CASSHSAGELFF. The CDR3 DNA follows: TGTGCCAGCAGTCACAGTGCCGGGGAGCTGTTTTTT.

This clonotype was detected many times. This sequence joins TRBV11-3 and TRBJ2-3; 8 bases are a match to TRBD2. V was pared by 1 base and J by 5 bases, with 11 bases of the junction left unmatched. The CDR3 is 17 amino acids. Germline V gene lookup returns CDR1 SGHNT and CDR2 YENEEA. In nucleotides, the CDR3 is TGTGCCAGCAGCTTAGCGGGATCTCCGGCGGGGGGAGATACGCAGTATTTT. Translation gives CASSLAGSPAGGDTQYF.

The chain links TRBV5-6 to TRBJ2-6; D is possibly TRBD2 (5 bases). Trimming pared 0 bases from V and 3 bases from J, leaving 13 bases between. This CDR3 region has 17 residues. Germline CDR1 reads SGHDT; CDR2 reads YYEEEE. The CDR3 region is CASSLGDYSLGANVLTF. The CDR3 coding sequence is TGTGCCAGCAGCTTGGGCGACTATTCCCTTGGGGCCAACGTCCTGACTTTC. The full variable domain, with the rest looked up from reference TRBV5-6 and TRBJ2-6, is DAGVTQSPTHLIKTRGQQVTLRCSPKSGHDTVSWYQQALGQGPQFIFQYYEEEERQRGNFPDRFSGHQFPNYSSELNVNALLLGDSALYLCASSLGDYSLGANVLTFGAGSRLTVL.

This clonotype was seen at least ten times. The chain links TRBV7-9 to TRBJ2-7, with D unresolved. V lost 5 bases and J 5 bases, leaving 7 bases between the germline ends. The germline CDR1 and CDR2 sequences are SEHNR and FQNEAQ (reference sequence). The length of the CDR3 is 11 residues. DNA for the CDR3: TGTGCCAGCAGCCAAATGAACGAGCAGTACTTC. This encodes CASSQMNEQYF.

J is TRBJ1-2 and V is TRBV15; no clear D. V was pared by 4 bases and J by 4 bases, with 10 bases between. Germline CDR1 LNHNV, CDR2 YYDKDF (reference sequence). The CDR3 sequence is 13 residues long. CDR3 sequence (DNA): TGTGCCACCAGCACGGGGTCGGCCTATGGCTACACCTTC. This sequence encodes CATSTGSAYGYTF.

This clonotype was counted only a few times. The CDR3 DNA sequence: TGTGCCACCCCTAAAAGACGAATACGGGGTCCCCGGGAGCTGTTTTTT. The encoded protein is CATPKRRIRGPRELFF. The rearrangement links TRBV6-2 or TRBV6-3 to TRBJ2-2; weak D call: TRBD2 (5 bases). From germline, CDR1 is MNHEY and CDR2 SVGEGT. CDR3 length: 16 residues. Trimming cost V 10 bases and J 9 bases, with 27 bases left between them.

This sequence joins TRBV5-6 and TRBJ1-6; D uncertain. The V gene's germline CDR1 is SGHDT and CDR2 YYEEEE. Trimming pared 4 bases from V and 14 bases from J, leaving 16 bases between. The CDR3 length is 13 residues. The CDR3 nucleotides are TGTGCCAGCAGCCTCCCCGCCGACGGGACCCTCCACTTT. Translated, it gives CASSLPADGTLHF.

This clonotype appeared a few times. The chain links TRBV5-1 to TRBJ2-3, with D tentatively TRBD1 (5 bases). TRBJ1-5 explains the end of the DNA better; the J call may be wrong. Germline V gene lookup returns CDR1 SGHRS and CDR2 YFSETQ. The CDR3 spans 17 residues. This chain's CDR3 is CASSLGSRGGSTDTQHF. The CDR3 DNA sequence: TGCGCCAGCAGCTTAGGGTCTAGGGGCGGAAGTACAGATACGCAGCATTTT.

Many counts were recorded for this clonotype. This sequence joins TRBV6-1 and TRBJ1-2, with TRBD1 as a possible D gene (5 bases). This CDR3 has 14 residues. CDR1 is MNHNS and CDR2 is SASEGT in the germline V gene. Trimming shortened V by 5 bases and J by 7 bases, and 17 bases separated the two germline ends. The CDR3 region has the DNA TGTGCCAGCAGTTCTCAATGGACATTACGTGGCTACACCTTC. Translating gives CASSSQWTLRGYTF.

In its sample, this clonotype was seen many times. The chain is built from TRBV27 and TRBJ1-6, with TRBD1 matching 9 bases. Germline trimming cut 4 bases from V and 8 bases from J; bases unmatched to any gene: 9. The CDR3 consists of 16 residues. The germline V gene has CDR1 MNHEY and CDR2 SMNVEV (reference sequence). The CDR3: CASSSRQGGRDSPLHF. Here the CDR3 DNA reads TGTGCCAGCAGTTCCCGACAGGGGGGGAGGGATTCACCCCTCCACTTT.

This clonotype has a count of ten or more. The chain recombines TRBV2 with TRBJ1-5; perhaps TRBD1 as D (5 bases). The CDR3 consists of 13 residues. Trimming removed 3 bases at V and 6 bases at J, with 9 bases between. CDR1 is SNHLY and CDR2 is FYNNEI in the germline V gene. CDR3 sequence: CASSDSGTQPQHF. CDR3 DNA: TGTGCCAGCAGTGATTCCGGGACTCAGCCCCAGCATTTT.

In this sample, this clonotype turned up many times. This sequence joins TRBV2 and TRBJ2-5; D might be TRBD2 (6 bases). CDR1 is SNHLY, CDR2 FYNNEI, per germline. This CDR3 contains 14 residues. The V end was cut by 3 bases, the J end by 1 base, with 9 bases between. The CDR3 region is CASSEREGQETQYF. As DNA, the CDR3 is TGTGCCAGCAGTGAGCGGGAAGGCCAAGAGACCCAGTACTTC.